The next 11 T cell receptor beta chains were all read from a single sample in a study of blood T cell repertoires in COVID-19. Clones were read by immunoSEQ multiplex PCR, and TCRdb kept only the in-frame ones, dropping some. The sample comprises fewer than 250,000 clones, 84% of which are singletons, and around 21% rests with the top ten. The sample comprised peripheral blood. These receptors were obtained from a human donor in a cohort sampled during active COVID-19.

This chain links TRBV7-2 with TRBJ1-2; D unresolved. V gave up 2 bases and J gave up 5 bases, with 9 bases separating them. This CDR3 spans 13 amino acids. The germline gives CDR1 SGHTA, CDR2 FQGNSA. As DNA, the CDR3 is TGTGCCAGCAGCTTATTTTCGGGGTATGGCTACACCTTC. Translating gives CASSLFSGYGYTF.

In nucleotides, the CDR3 is TGTGCCTGGAGTCTTTTGGTCTCGGGGACTGAAGCTTTCTTT. This gives the protein CAWSLLVSGTEAFF. The V gene is TRBV30, the J gene TRBJ1-1; D remains unclear. The CDR3 contains 14 residues. Germline CDR1 GTSNPN, CDR2 SVGIG (reference sequence). V lost 2 bases and J lost 5, with 15 bases in between.

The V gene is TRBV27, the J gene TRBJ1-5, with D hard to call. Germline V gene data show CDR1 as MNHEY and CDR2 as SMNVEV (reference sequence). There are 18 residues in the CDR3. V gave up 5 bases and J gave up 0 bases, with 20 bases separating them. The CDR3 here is CASSRSRKSLNSNQPQHF. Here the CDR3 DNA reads TGTGCCAGCAGTCGTAGCCGGAAGTCTCTAAATAGCAATCAGCCCCAGCATTTT.

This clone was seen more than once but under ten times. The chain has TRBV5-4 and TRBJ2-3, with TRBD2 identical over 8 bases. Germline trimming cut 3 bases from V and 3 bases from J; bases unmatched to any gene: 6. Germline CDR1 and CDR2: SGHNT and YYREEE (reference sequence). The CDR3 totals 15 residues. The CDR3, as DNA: TGTGCCAGCAGCTCGCCGGGACTAGGGACAGATACGCAGTATTTT. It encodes CASSSPGLGTDTQYF.

The CDR3 is CASSNNYGYTF. The CDR3 region has the DNA TGTGCCAGTAGCAATAACTATGGCTACACCTTC. This chain links TRBV19 with TRBJ1-2; unclear D gene. V dropped 6 bases and J dropped 1 base, with 3 bases sitting between them. The CDR3 length is 11 residues. Germline-derived CDR1 and CDR2 are LNHDA and SQIVND (reference sequence).

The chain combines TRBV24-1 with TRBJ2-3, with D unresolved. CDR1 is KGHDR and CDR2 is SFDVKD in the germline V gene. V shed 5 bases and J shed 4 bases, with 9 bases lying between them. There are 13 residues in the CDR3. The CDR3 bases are TGTGCCACCAGTGCCCCCGAGGCAGATACGCAGTATTTT. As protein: CATSAPEADTQYF.

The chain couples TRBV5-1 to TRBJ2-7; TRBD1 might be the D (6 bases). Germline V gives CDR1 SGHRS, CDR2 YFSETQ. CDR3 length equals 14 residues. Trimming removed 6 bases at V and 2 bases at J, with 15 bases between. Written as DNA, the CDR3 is TGCGCCAGCAACACTGACAGGCCCCCCTACGAGCAGTACTTC. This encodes CASNTDRPPYEQYF.

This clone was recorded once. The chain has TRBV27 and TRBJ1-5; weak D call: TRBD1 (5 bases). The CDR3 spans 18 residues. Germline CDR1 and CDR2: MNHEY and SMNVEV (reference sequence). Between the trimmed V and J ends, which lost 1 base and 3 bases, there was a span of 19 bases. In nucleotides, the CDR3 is TGTGCCAGCAGTTTATTGGCCTTAGGGGTCGCACCCAATCAGCCCCAGCATTTT. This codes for CASSLLALGVAPNQPQHF.

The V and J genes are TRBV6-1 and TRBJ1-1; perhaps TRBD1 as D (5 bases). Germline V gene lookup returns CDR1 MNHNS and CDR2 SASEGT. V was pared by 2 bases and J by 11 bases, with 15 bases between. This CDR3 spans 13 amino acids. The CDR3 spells CASSESDSLMAFF. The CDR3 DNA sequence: TGTGCCAGCAGTGAATCTGACAGTCTAATGGCTTTCTTT.

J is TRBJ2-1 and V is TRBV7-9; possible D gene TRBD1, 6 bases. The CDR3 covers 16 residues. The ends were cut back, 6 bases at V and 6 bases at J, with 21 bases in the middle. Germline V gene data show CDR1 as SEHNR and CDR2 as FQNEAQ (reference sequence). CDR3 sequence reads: CASRQDSARQLNEQFF. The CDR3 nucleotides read TGTGCCAGCAGACAGGACAGTGCCCGACAACTCAATGAGCAGTTCTTC.

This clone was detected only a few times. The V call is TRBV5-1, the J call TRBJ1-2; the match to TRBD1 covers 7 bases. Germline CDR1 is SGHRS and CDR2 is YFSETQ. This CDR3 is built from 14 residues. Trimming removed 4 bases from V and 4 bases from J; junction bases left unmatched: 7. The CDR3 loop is CASSQEGQPYGYTF. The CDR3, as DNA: TGCGCCAGCAGCCAAGAGGGACAGCCCTATGGCTACACCTTC.